Shown below are 10 T cell receptor beta chains from a single sample sequenced in a study of T-cell reconstitution after alpha-beta-depleted transplantation in children. Library preparation (for TCRbeta) was performed with unique molecular identifiers. From the PCR reads, TCRdb called clonotypes with MiXCR, one entry per CDR3 protein. The table has around 600,000 distinct CDR3 sequences, more than 9% seen once. Sequenced material: PBMCs from the stem cell graft donor, taken from the stem cell graft. The receptors originated from a human donor who donated a stem cell graft to a child with acute myeloid leukemia.

This clonotype came up many times. The gene calls are TRBV12-3 or TRBV12-4 and TRBJ2-7; 8 bases agree with TRBD2. Trimming removed 3 bases from V and 4 bases from J; junction bases left unmatched: 5. This CDR3 has 14 residues. In DNA form, the CDR3 reads TGTGCCAGCAGTTTCGGAGCGGGAGCATACGAGCAGTACTTC. Its protein product is CASSFGAGAYEQYF.

This clonotype was detected only a few times. This chain uses TRBV12-3 or TRBV12-4 with TRBJ2-1; no clear D gene. Deletions cut 10 bases from V and 9 bases from J, with 19 bases between. The CDR3 has 13 amino acids. DNA of the CDR3: TGTGCCACCGTCATCTCAGAATTCGGTGAGCAGTTCTTC. This encodes CATVISEFGEQFF.

This clonotype was seen ten or more times. CDR3 nucleotides: TGTGCCAGCACCGCACAGGTCTACGAGCAGTACTTC. Residues: CASTAQVYEQYF. This chain uses TRBV6-6 with TRBJ2-7; possibly TRBD1 for D (5 bases). Germline V gene data show CDR1 as MNHNY and CDR2 as SVGAGI (reference sequence). The CDR3 length is 12 residues. V lost 7 bases to trimming and J lost 3 bases, with 10 bases between them.

The sample holds many counts of this clonotype. V usage is TRBV15 and J usage is TRBJ2-3, with D possibly matching TRBD1 (6 bases). Between the trimmed V and J ends, which lost 5 bases and 1 base, there was a span of 13 bases. The CDR3 covers 15 residues. Germline CDR1 and CDR2: LNHNV and YYDKDF (reference sequence). In nucleotides, the CDR3 is TGTGCCACCAGCGTCCAGGGGCCGGGCACAGATACGCAGTATTTT. This translates into CATSVQGPGTDTQYF.

This clonotype was detected many times. This chain links TRBV28 with TRBJ2-7; possibly TRBD1 or TRBD2 for D (6 bases each). The CDR3 is 13 residues long. Looked up from germline, CDR1 is MDHEN and CDR2 is SYDVKM. Trimming took off 9 bases at V and 2 bases at J, with 14 bases between the two ends. DNA of the CDR3: TGTGCCAGTGGAGGGGGGCTACCCTACGAGCAGTACTTC. It encodes CASGGGLPYEQYF. Complete variable domain (other parts from reference TRBV28 and TRBJ2-7): DVKVTQSSRYLVKRTGEKVFLECVQDMDHENMFWYRQDPGLGLRLIYFSYDVKMKEKGDIPEGYSVSREKKERFSLILESASTNQTSMYLCASGGGLPYEQYFGPGTRLTVT.

This clonotype appeared many times. The chain recombines TRBV20-1 with TRBJ2-2, with D perhaps TRBD1 or TRBD2 (5 bases each). Trimming took off 2 bases at V and 4 bases at J, with 20 bases between the two ends. The CDR3 loop spans 17 amino acids. Germline V gene lookup returns CDR1 DFQATT and CDR2 SNEGSKA (reference sequence). CDR3 nucleotides: TGCAGTGCTAGAACTCCCGGGGCAACTAGGAGCACCGGGGAGCTGTTTTTT. Its protein is CSARTPGATRSTGELFF.

In this sample, this clonotype turned up a few times. The gene calls are TRBV15 and TRBJ2-7; perhaps TRBD2 as D (5 bases). Trimming shortened V by 7 bases and J by 6 bases, and 19 bases separated the two germline ends. Germline CDR1 and CDR2: LNHNV and YYDKDF (reference sequence). The CDR3 has 14 amino acids. This chain's CDR3 is CATNNGDISGEQYF. As DNA, the CDR3 is TGTGCCACCAATAACGGGGATATATCCGGCGAGCAGTACTTC. Full variable domain (remainder filled in from reference TRBV15 and TRBJ2-7): DAMVIQNPRYQVTQFGKPVTLSCSQTLNHNVMYWYQQKSSQAPKLLFHYYDKDFNNEADTPDNFQSRRPNTSFCFLDIRSPGLGDTAMYLCATNNGDISGEQYFGPGTRLTVT.

This clonotype showed up just once. V gene TRBV3-1 combines with J gene TRBJ2-2; D is unclear. V was pared by 1 base and J by 5 bases, with 8 bases between. This CDR3 contains 14 residues. Looked up from germline, CDR1 is LGHDT and CDR2 is YNNKEL (reference sequence). The CDR3 is CASSQVTGTGELFF. CDR3 bases: TGTGCCAGCAGCCAAGTAACTGGAACCGGGGAGCTGTTTTTT.

This rearrangement joins TRBV4-2 to TRBJ1-3; D call uncertain. V lost 0 bases and J 4 bases, leaving 10 bases between the germline ends. CDR3 length equals 15 residues. The V gene's germline CDR1 is LGHNA and CDR2 YNFKEQ. The CDR3 DNA reads TGTGCCAGCAGCCAAGAGGCCCTACCGGGAAACACCATATATTTT. Amino acid sequence: CASSQEALPGNTIYF.

This clonotype occurred many times. The gene calls are TRBV10-3 and TRBJ2-7; 7 bases line up with TRBD1. CDR1 and CDR2 (germline): ENHRY, SYGVKD. V lost 10 bases and J lost 3; bases outside the gene matches: 6. This CDR3 has 12 residues. CDR3 nucleotides: TGTGCCACAAGACAGGGTAACTACGAGCAGTACTTC. It is translated as CATRQGNYEQYF.